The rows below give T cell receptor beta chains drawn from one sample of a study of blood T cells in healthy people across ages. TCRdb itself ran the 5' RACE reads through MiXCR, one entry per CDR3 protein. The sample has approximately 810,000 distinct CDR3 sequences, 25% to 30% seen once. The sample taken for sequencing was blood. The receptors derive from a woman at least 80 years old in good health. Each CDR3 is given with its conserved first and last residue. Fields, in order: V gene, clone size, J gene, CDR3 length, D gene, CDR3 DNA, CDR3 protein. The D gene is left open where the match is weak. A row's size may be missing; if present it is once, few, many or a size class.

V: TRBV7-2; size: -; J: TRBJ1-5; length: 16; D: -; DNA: TGTGCCAGCAGCTCTGGGCGGGCAGGGGTGCGCCAGCCCCAGCATTTT; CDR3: CASSSGRAGVRQPQHF
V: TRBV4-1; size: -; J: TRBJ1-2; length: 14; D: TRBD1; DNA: TGCGCCGGCAGCCAAGGGACAGCAAACTATGGCTACACCTTC; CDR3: CAGSQGTANYGYTF
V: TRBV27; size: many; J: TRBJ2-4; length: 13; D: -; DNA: TGTGCCAGCAGTTCTTGGAGTAGGAACATTCAGTACTTC; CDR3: CASSSWSRNIQYF
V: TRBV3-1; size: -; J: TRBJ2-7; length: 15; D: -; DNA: TGTGCCAGCAGCCAAGTCCCGAGACAGAACTACGAGCAGTACTTC; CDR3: CASSQVPRQNYEQYF
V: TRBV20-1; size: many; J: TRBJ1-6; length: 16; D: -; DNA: TGCAGTGCTAGAGATAGGGGACACACTATCAATTCACCCCTCCACTTT; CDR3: CSARDRGHTINSPLHF
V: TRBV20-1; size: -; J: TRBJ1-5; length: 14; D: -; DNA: TGCAGTGCTGGAGGGGGTCAGGGTGCTCAGCCCCAGCATTTT; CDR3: CSAGGGQGAQPQHF
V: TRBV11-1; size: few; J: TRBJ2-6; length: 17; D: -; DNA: TGTGCCAGCAGCTTAGGAAACAGGGTCTCTGGGGCCAACGTCCTGACTTTC; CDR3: CASSLGNRVSGANVLTF
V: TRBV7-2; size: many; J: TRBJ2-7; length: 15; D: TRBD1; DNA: TGTGCCAGCAGCCACACCGGGACAGGGCTATACGAGCAGTACTTC; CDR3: CASSHTGTGLYEQYF
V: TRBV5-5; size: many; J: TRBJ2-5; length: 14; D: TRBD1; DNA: TGTGCCAGCAGCTTGGTGGGACAGGAAGAGACCCAGTACTTC; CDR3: CASSLVGQEETQYF
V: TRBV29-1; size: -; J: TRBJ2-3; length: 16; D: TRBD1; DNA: TGCAGCGTTTACAACACGGGACAGGGGGCAGCAGATACGCAGTATTTT; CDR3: CSVYNTGQGAADTQYF
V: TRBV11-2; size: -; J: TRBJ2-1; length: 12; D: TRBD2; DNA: TGTGCCAGCAAAGCGGGGGGGCGCGAGCAGTTCTTC; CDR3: CASKAGGREQFF
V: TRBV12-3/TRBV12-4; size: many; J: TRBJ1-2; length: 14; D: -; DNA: TGTGCCATTTCATCTCGGGGGCTAAACTATGGCTACACCTTC; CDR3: CAISSRGLNYGYTF
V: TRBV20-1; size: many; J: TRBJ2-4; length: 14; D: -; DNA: TGCAGTGCTCCCGAAGGGGGGTGGAGAAACATTCAGTACTTC; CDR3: CSAPEGGWRNIQYF
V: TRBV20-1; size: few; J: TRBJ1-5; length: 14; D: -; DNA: TGCAGTGCTAGAGGTGGGGGTTTCAATCAGCCCCAGCATTTT; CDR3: CSARGGGFNQPQHF
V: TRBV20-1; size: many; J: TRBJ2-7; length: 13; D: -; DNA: TGCAGTGCTAGAGATCTGGTAGTCTACGAGCAGTACTTC; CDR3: CSARDLVVYEQYF
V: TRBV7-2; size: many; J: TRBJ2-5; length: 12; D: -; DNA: TGTGCCAGCAGCTTAGATCGGGCGACCCAGTACTTC; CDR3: CASSLDRATQYF
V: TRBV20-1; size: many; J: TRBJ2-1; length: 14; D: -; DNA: TGCAGTGCTAGAGTGGGGGGGCAAGGAAATGAGCAGTTCTTC; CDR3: CSARVGGQGNEQFF
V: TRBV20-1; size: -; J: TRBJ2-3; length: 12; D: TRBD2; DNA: TGCAGTGCAGGCGGGAGCGCAGATACGCAGTATTTT; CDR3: CSAGGSADTQYF
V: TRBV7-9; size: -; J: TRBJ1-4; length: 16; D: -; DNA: TGTGCCAGCAGCTCCACGACGGGGGGGAAGCGAGAAAAACTGTTTTTT; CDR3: CASSSTTGGKREKLFF
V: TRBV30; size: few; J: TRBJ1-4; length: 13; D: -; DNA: TGTGCCTGGAGCTACAGGGTCCCTGAAAAACTGTTTTTT; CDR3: CAWSYRVPEKLFF
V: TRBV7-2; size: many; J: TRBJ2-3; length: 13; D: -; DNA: TGTGCCAGCAGCCCAGCAGTAGGAGATACGCAGTATTTT; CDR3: CASSPAVGDTQYF
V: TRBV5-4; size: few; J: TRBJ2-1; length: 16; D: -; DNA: TGTGCCAGCAGCAGGGCAGGGGGGAGCTCCTACAATGAGCAGTTCTTC; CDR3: CASSRAGGSSYNEQFF
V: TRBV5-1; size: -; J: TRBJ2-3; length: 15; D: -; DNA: TGCGCCAGCAGCTTTTGGGTCAGGGGCGGGTATACGCGGTATTTT; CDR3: CASSFWVRGGYTRYF
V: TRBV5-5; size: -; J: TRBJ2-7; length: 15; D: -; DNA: TGTGCCAGCAGCTTGGCCGTAGTGGGATCCTACGAGCAGTACTTC; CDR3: CASSLAVVGSYEQYF
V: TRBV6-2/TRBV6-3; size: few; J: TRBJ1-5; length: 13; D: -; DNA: TGTGCCAGCAGTTACAGCGCGGGGCAGGCCCAGCATTTT; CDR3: CASSYSAGQAQHF
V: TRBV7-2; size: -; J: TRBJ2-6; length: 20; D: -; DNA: TGTGCCAGCAGCTTAACCCTATACAGGACCGAGAGCTCTGGGGCCAACGTCCTGACTTTC; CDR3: CASSLTLYRTESSGANVLTF
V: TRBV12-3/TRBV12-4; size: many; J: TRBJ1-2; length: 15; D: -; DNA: TGTGCCAGCAGCCCCCGGGGGGCGACAGGTGGAGATTACACCTTC; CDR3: CASSPRGATGGDYTF
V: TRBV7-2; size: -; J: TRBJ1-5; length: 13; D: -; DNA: TGTGCCAGCAGCTTATTGGAAGATCAGCCCCAGCATTTT; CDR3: CASSLLEDQPQHF
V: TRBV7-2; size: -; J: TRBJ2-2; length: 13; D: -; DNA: TGTGCCAGCAGCAGGGGTGGGTCCGGGGAGCTGTTTTTT; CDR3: CASSRGGSGELFF
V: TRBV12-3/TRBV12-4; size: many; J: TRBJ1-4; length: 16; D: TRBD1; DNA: TGTGCCAGCAGTTTAGCGCAGGGGGCGTCTAATGAAAAACTGTTTTTT; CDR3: CASSLAQGASNEKLFF
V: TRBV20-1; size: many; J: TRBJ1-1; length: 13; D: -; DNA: TGCAGTGCTAGCGGCGAGGGAGGTATTCTGGCTTTCTTT; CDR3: CSASGEGGILAFF